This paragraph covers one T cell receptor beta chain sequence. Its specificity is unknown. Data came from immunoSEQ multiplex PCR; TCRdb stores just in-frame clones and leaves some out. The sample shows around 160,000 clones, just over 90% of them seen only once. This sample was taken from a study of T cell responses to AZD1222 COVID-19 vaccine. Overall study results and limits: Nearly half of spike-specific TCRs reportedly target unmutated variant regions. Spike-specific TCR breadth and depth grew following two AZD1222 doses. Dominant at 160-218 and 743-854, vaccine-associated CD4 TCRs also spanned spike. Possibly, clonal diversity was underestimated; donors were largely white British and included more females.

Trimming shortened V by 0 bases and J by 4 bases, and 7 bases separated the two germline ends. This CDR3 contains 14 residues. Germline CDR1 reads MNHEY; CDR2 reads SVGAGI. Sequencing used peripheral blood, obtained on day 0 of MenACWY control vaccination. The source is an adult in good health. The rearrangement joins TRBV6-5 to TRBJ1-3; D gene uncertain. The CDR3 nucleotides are TGTGCCAGCAGTTACTCAGGAGACGGAAACACCATATATTTT. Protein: CASSYSGDGNTIYF.